The source of this T cell receptor beta chain is a study of OX40 agonist ivuxolimab in advanced cancers. Study as a whole: Each dose-escalation patient presented with hepatocellular carcinoma, melanoma, renal cell or head and neck cancer. Earlier anti-PD-1, anti-PD-L1 or anti-CTLA-4 therapy was permitted; around 40% had received some. Three patients, one with hepatocellular carcinoma and two with cutaneous melanoma, achieved partial responses.

V was cut by 2 bases and J by 4 bases, with 15 bases left in between. This CDR3 region has 15 residues. CDR1 and CDR2 (germline): SGHNT, YYREEE (reference sequence). Generated by immunoSEQ multiplex PCR, the TCRdb table keeps only in-frame clones and is missing some. The repertoire holds about 63,000 clones, around nine tenths seen once, with 0.6% to 0.7% in the top ten. The chain combines TRBV5-4 with TRBJ1-2; D perhaps matches TRBD1 (5 bases). Here the sequenced sample was CD4+ or CD8+ T cells sorted from blood, taken in a trial of the OX40 agonist ivuxolimab. This sequence originates from an adult with an advanced solid tumor such as melanoma, head and neck, liver or kidney cancer. The CDR3: CASSFVGREFYGYTF. In DNA, the CDR3 is TGTGCCAGCAGCTTTGTGGGCAGGGAGTTCTATGGCTACACCTTC. The full variable domain, rest sourced from reference TRBV5-4 and TRBJ1-2, is ETGVTQSPTHLIKTRGQQVTLRCSSQSGHNTVSWYQQALGQGPQFIFQYYREEENGRGNFPPRFSGLQFPNYSSELNVNALELDDSALYLCASSFVGREFYGYTFGSGTRLTVV.